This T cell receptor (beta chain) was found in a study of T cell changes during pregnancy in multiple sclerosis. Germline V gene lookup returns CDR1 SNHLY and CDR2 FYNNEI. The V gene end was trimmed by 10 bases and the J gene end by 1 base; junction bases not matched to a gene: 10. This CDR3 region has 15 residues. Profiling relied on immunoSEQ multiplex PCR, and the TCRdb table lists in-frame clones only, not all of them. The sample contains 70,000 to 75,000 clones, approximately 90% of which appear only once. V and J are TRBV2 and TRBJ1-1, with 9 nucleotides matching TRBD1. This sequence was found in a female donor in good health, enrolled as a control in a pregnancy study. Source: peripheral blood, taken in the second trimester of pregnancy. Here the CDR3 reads CAITGGARPNTEAFF. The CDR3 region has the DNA TGTGCCATAACAGGGGGCGCGAGGCCGAACACTGAAGCTTTCTTT.